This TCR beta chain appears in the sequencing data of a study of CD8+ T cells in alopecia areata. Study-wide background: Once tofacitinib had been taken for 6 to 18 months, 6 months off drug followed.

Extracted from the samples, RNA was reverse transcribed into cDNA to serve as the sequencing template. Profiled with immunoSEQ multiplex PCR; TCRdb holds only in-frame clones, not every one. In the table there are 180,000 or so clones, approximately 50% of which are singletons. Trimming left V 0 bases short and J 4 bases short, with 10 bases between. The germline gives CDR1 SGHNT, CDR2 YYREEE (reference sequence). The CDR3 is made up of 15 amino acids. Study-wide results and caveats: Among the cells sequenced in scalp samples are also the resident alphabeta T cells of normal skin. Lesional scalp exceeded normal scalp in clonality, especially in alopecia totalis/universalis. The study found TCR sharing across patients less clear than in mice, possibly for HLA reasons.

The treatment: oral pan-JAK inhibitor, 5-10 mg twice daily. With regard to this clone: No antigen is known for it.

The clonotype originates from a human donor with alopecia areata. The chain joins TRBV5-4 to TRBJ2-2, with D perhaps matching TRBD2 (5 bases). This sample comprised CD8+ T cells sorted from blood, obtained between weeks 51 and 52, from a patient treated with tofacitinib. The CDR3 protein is CASSLAPGSTGELFF. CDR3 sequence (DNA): TGTGCCAGCAGCTTGGCCCCGGGGAGCACCGGGGAGCTGTTTTTT. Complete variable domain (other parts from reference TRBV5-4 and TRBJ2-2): ETGVTQSPTHLIKTRGQQVTLRCSSQSGHNTVSWYQQALGQGPQFIFQYYREEENGRGNFPPRFSGLQFPNYSSELNVNALELDDSALYLCASSLAPGSTGELFFGEGSRLTVL.